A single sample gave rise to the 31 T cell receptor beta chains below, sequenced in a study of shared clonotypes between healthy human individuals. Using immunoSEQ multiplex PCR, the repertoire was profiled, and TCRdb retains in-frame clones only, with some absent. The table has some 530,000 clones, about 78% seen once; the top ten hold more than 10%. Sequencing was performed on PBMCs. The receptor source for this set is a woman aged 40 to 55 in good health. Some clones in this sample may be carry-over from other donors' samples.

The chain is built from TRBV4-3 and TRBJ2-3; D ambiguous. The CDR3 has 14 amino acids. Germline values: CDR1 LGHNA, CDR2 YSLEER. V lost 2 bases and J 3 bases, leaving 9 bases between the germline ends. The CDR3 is CASSQSGGTDTQYF. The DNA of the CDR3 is TGCGCCAGCAGCCAATCAGGCGGAACAGATACGCAGTATTTT.

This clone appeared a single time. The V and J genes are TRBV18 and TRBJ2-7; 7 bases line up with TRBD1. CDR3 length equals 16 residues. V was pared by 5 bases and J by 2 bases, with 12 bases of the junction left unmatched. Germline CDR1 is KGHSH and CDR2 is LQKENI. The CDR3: CASSSRPTGITYEQYF. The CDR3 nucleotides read TGTGCCAGCTCATCTCGACCGACAGGGATCACCTACGAGCAGTACTTC.

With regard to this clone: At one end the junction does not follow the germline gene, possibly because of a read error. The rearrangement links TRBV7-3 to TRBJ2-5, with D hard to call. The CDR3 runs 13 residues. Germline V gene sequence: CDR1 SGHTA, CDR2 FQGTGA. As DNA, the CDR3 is TGTGCCGGCAGCGTCAGCTCTGGAGAGACCCAGTACTTC. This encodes CAGSVSSGETQYF.

CDR3 protein: CASSVLAGGGNEQFF. The CDR3 DNA reads as TGTGCCAGCAGCGTACTAGCGGGGGGCGGCAATGAGCAGTTCTTC. The chain has TRBV9 and TRBJ2-1, with 11 nucleotides matching TRBD2. Trimming cost V 1 base and J 6 bases; bases outside gene matches: 3. Germline V gene data show CDR1 as SGDLS and CDR2 as YYNGEE. The CDR3 totals 15 residues.

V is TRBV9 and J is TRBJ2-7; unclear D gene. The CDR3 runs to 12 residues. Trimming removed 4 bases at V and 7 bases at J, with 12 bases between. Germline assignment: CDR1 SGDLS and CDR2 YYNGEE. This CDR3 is CASSPEVGEQYF. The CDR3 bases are TGTGCCAGCAGCCCAGAGGTAGGAGAGCAGTACTTC.

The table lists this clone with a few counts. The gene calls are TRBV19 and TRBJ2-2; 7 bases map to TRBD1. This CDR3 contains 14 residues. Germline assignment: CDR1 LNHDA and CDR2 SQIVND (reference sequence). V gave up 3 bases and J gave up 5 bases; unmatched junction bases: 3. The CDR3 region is CASSIRGQTGELFF. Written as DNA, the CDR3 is TGTGCCAGTAGTATTAGGGGACAGACCGGGGAGCTGTTTTTT.

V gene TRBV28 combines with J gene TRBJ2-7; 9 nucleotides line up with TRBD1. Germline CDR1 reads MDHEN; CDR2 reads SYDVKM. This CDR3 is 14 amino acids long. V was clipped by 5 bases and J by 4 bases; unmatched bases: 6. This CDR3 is CASSRTGVQYEQYF. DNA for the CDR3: TGTGCCAGCAGTCGGACAGGGGTTCAATACGAGCAGTACTTC.

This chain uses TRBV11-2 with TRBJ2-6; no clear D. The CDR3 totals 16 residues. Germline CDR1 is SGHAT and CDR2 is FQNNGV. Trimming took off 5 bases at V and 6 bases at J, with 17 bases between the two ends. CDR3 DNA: TGTGCCAGCAGCCGACAAACGCTCTTTGCGGCCAACGTCCTGACTTTC. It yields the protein CASSRQTLFAANVLTF.

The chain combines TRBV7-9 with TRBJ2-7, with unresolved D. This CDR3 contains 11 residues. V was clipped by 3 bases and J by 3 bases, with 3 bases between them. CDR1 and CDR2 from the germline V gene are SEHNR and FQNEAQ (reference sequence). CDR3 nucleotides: TGTGCCAGCAGCTTTCGCTACGAGCAGTACTTC. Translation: CASSFRYEQYF.

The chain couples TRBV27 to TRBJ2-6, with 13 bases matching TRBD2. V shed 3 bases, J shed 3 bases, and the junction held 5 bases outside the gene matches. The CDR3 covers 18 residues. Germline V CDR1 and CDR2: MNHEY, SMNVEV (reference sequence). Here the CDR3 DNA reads TGTGCCAGCAGTTTGTGGACTAGCGGGAGTGGTGGGGCCAACGTCCTGACTTTC. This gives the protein CASSLWTSGSGGANVLTF.

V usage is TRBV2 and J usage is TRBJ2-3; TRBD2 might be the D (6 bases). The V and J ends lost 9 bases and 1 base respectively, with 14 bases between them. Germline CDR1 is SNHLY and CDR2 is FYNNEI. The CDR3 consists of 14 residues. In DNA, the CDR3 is TGTGCCAGTTCGGAGGGCCGGGGCACAGATACGCAGTATTTT. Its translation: CASSEGRGTDTQYF.

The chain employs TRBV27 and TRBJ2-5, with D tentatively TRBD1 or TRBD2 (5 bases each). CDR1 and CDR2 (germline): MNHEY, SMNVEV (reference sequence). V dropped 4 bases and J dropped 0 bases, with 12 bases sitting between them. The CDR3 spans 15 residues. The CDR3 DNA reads TGTGCCAGCAGTTACCTAGGGGAGAACCAAGAGACCCAGTACTTC. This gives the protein CASSYLGENQETQYF.

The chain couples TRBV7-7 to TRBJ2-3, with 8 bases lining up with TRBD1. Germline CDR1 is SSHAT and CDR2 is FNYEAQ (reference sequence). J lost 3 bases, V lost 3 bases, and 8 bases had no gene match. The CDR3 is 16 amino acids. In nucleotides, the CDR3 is TGTGCCAGCAGCTTGGGGATGACAGGGGAGACAGATACGCAGTATTTT. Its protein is CASSLGMTGETDTQYF. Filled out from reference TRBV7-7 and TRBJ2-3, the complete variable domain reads GAGVSQSPRYKVTKRGQDVTLRCDPISSHATLYWYQQALGQGPEFLTYFNYEAQPDKSGLPSDRFSAERPEGSISTLTIQRTEQRDSAMYRCASSLGMTGETDTQYFGPGTRLTVL.

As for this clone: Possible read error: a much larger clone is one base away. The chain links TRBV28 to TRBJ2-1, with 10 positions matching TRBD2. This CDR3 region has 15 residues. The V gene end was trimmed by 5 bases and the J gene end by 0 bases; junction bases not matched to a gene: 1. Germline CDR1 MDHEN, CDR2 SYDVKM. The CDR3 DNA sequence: TGTGCCAGCAGTCCTAGCGGGAGCTCCTACAATGAGCAGTTCTTC. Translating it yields CASSPSGSSYNEQFF.

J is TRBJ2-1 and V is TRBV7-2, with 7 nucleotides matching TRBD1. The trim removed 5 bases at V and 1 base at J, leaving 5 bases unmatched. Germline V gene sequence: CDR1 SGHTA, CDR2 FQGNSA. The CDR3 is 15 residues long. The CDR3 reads CASSPGQVSYNEQFF. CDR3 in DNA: TGTGCCAGCAGCCCCGGACAGGTTTCCTACAATGAGCAGTTCTTC.

CDR3 sequence reads: CASRSVSGGRYNEQFF. Here the CDR3 DNA reads TGTGCCAGCAGGTCTGTGAGCGGGGGCAGGTACAATGAGCAGTTCTTC. The chain recombines TRBV25-1 with TRBJ2-1, with 8 positions matching TRBD2. After removal of 6 bases from V and 4 bases from J, the junction contained 11 bases not matched to a gene. Per the germline V gene, CDR1 is MGHDK and CDR2 is SYGVNS. This CDR3 is 16 amino acids long.

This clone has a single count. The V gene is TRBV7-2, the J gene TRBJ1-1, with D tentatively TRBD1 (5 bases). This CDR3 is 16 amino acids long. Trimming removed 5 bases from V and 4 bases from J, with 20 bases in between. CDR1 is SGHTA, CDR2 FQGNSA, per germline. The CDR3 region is CASSLSPRTGRTEAFF. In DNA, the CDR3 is TGTGCCAGCAGCCTAAGCCCCCGGACGGGGCGCACTGAAGCTTTCTTT. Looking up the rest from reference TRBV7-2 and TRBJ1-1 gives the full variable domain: GAGVSQSPSNKVTEKGKDVELRCDPISGHTALYWYRQSLGQGLEFLIYFQGNSAPDKSGLPSDRFSAERTGGSVSTLTIQRTQQEDSAVYLCASSLSPRTGRTEAFFGQGTRLTVV.

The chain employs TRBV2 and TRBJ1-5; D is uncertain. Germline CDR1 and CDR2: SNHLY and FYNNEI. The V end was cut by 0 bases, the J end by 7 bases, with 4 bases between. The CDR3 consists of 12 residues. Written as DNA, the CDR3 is TGTGCCAGCAGTGAAGCAGCCCAGCCCCAGCATTTT. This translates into CASSEAAQPQHF.

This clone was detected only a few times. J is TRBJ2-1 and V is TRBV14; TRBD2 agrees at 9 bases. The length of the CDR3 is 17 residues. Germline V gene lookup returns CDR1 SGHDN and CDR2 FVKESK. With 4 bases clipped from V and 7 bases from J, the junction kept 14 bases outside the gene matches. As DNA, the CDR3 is TGTGCCAGCAGCCTTCTCGAGGGGCGGGAGGGGCGAAATGAGCAGTTCTTC. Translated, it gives CASSLLEGREGRNEQFF.

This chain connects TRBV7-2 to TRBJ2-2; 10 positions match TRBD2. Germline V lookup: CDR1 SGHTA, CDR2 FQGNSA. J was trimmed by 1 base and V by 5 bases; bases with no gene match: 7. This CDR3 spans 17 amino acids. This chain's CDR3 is CASSTRTSGLNTGELFF. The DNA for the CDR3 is TGTGCCAGCAGCACCCGGACTAGCGGTTTGAACACCGGGGAGCTGTTTTTT.

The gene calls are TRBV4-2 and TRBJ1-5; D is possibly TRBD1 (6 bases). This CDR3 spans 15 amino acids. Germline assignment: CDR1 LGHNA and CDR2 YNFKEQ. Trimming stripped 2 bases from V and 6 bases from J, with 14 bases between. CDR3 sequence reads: CASSQNRDFGQPQHF. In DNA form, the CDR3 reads TGTGCCAGCAGCCAAAACAGGGATTTTGGTCAGCCCCAGCATTTT.

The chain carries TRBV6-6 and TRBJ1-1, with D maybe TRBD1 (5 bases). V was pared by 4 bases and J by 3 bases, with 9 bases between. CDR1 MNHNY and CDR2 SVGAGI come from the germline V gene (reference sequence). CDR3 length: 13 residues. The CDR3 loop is CASSSGQYTEAFF. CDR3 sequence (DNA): TGTGCCAGCAGTTCGGGGCAGTACACTGAAGCTTTCTTT.

This chain's CDR3 is CASSLAPGQGTGEQYF. For the CDR3, the DNA is TGTGCCAGCAGCTTAGCGCCGGGACAGGGGACAGGGGAGCAGTACTTC. V usage is TRBV7-2 and J usage is TRBJ2-7; 10 bases map to TRBD1. The J segment lost 7 bases and the V segment lost 0 bases, leaving 9 bases of the junction unmatched. This CDR3 is 16 amino acids long. The germline V gene encodes CDR1 SGHTA and CDR2 FQGNSA.

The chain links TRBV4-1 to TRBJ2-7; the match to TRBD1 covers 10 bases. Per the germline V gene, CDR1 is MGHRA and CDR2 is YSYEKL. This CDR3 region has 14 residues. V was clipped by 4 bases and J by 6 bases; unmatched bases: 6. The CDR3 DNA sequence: TGCGCCAGCAGCCGTGGACAGGGGGTGGGCGAGCAGTACTTC. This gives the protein CASSRGQGVGEQYF.

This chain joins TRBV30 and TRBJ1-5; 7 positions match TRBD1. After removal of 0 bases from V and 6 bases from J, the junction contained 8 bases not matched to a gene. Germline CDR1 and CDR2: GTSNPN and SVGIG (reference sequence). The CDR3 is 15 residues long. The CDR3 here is CAWSVDRVFTQPQHF. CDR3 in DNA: TGTGCCTGGAGTGTAGACAGGGTATTTACTCAGCCCCAGCATTTT.

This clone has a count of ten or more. CDR3 DNA sequence: TGTGCCACCAGCAGAGTGGCTAGCGGGAGTTCAGTTGGCTACGAGCAGTACTTC. It encodes CATSRVASGSSVGYEQYF. This chain joins TRBV15 and TRBJ2-7, with TRBD2 identical over 10 bases. In germline, CDR1 is LNHNV, CDR2 YYDKDF (reference sequence). CDR3 length: 18 residues. The V segment lost 1 base and the J segment 3 bases; nucleotides outside the gene matches: 12.

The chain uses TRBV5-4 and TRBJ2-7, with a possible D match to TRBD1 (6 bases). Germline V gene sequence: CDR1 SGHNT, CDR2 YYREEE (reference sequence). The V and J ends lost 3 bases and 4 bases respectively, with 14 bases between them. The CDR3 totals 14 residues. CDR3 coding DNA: TGTGCCAGCAGCTCCACAGGGCCGGGTTACGAGCAGTACTTC. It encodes CASSSTGPGYEQYF.

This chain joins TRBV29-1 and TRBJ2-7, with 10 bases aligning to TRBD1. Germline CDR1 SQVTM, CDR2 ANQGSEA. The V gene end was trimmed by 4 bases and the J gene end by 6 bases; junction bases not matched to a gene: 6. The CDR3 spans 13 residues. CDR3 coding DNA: TGCAGCGTTGGTAGACAGGGGGCGACCGAGCAGTACTTC. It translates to CSVGRQGATEQYF.

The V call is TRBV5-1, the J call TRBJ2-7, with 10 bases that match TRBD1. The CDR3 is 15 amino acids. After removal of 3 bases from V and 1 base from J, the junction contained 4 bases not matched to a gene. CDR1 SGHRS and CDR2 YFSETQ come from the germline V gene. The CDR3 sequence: CASSSGQGYSYEQYF. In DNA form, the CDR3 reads TGCGCCAGCAGCTCGGGACAGGGGTATTCCTACGAGCAGTACTTC.

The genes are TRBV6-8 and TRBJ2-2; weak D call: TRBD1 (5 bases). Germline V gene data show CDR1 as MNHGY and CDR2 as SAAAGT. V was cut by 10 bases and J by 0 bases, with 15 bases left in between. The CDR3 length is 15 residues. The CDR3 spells CAINRTPTNTGELFF. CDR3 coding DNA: TGTGCCATCAATCGGACACCCACGAACACCGGGGAGCTGTTTTTT.

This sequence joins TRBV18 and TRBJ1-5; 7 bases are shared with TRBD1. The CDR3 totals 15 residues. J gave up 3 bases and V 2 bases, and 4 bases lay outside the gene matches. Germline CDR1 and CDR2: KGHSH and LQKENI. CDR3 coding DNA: TGTGCCAGCTCACCAACGACAGGGTCCAATCAGCCCCAGCATTTT. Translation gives CASSPTTGSNQPQHF.